This T cell receptor (beta chain) was observed in a study of blood T cell repertoires in COVID-19. About the study: Samples came from the United States, Italy and Spain, spanning acute and convalescent COVID-19. Nucleic acid was either cDNA or gDNA, and it came from T cells, B-cell-depleted T cells, or PBMCs.

In its sample, this clone was seen once. In the source study's methods: Amplified reference gene primers provided the basis for estimating nucleated cell counts. The method was immunoSEQ multiplex PCR; TCRdb's version includes in-frame clones alone and lacks a portion of them. V and J calls and clone size come straight from that table; D and trimming were deduced from the DNA. The table lists over 140,000 clones, less than 80% of them singletons. The sequence derives from a woman aged 80 or older with active or convalescent COVID-19. The sequencing input was peripheral blood.

DNA for the CDR3: TGTGCCAGCAGTCCCGGGACAGGGGAAAACACTGAAGCTTTCTTT. This encodes CASSPGTGENTEAFF. The chain joins TRBV6-5 to TRBJ1-1; the match to TRBD1 covers 10 bases. Germline-derived CDR1 and CDR2 are MNHEY and SVGAGI. V trimming: 5 bases; J trimming: 2 bases; junction bases outside the gene matches: 5. This CDR3 comprises 15 residues.